A selection of T cell receptor beta chains follows, all from one sample in a study of cytomegalovirus exposure and HLA in healthy donors. Assay used: immunoSEQ multiplex PCR; TCRdb lists only in-frame clones, some missing. Of 100,000 to 150,000 clones listed, approximately 74% were seen once; the top ten hold about 7.3%. Material for sequencing was PBMCs. The receptors shown here come from a male donor in good health and CMV-seronegative. CDR3s include the opening cysteine and the closing phenylalanine or tryptophan.

J gene | V gene | CDR3 protein
TRBJ1-2 | TRBV5-6 | CASSLGGGLSGYGYTF
TRBJ1-4 | TRBV7-7 | CASSLAADEKLFF
TRBJ2-2 | TRBV9 | CASSVAGRGGTGELFF
TRBJ1-1 | TRBV10-3 | CAISESNRVNTEAFF
TRBJ2-1 | TRBV2 | CASSDKGLAYNEQFF
TRBJ1-5 | TRBV19 | CASSTSEGSNQPQHF
TRBJ2-7 | TRBV28 | CASSLGGIATYEQYF
TRBJ1-4 | TRBV5-4 | CASSLVGAQKLFF
TRBJ1-1 | TRBV29-1 | CSVGQGSTEAFF
TRBJ2-3 | TRBV29-1 | CSVEGANSGGTDTQYF
TRBJ2-2 | TRBV5-1 | CASSLGTGGAGTGELFF
TRBJ2-1 | TRBV7-9 | CASSLNSGRAYNEQFF
TRBJ2-1 | TRBV7-9 | CASSLRLAGGYNEQFF
TRBJ2-2 | TRBV5-1 | CASSGAANTGELFF
TRBJ2-7 | TRBV6-6 | CASSLAGGRYEQYF
TRBJ1-4 | TRBV27 | CASSPYQGSNEKLFF
TRBJ2-7 | TRBV6-5 | CASSLDRRIHEQYF
TRBJ2-3 | TRBV4-3 | CASSQDLSGLEDTQYF
TRBJ2-7 | TRBV5-6 | CASSPTGYYEQYF
TRBJ2-3 | TRBV7-9 | CASSSTSGREDTQYF
TRBJ2-3 | TRBV7-2 | CASSWDGTRDTQYF
TRBJ2-3 | TRBV2 | CASRKAGGYTDTQYF
TRBJ2-3 | TRBV5-4 | CASSPKSPAGGPLWTDTQYF
TRBJ2-1 | TRBV28 | CASTTLGGRENEQFF
TRBJ2-1 | TRBV14 | CASSQAGTEHNEQFF
TRBJ2-7 | TRBV6-6 | CASSSPLAANYEQYF
TRBJ2-1 | TRBV2 | CASSEFGGTVQNEQFF
TRBJ1-6 | TRBV6-5 | CASSSAIGVNSPLHF
TRBJ1-2 | TRBV30 | CAWTPDSPIRTF
TRBJ2-5 | TRBV5-1 | CASSGSGGNVQETQYF
TRBJ2-1 | TRBV13 | CAAGVFNNEQFF
TRBJ2-1 | TRBV12-5 | CASGLATGLAAIEQFF
. | TRBV5-6 | CASSYPGTRPYEQYF
TRBJ1-2 | TRBV28 | CASSFRDRDGYTF
TRBJ1-5 | TRBV19 | CASSIGVTSNQPQHF
TRBJ2-3 | TRBV6-5 | CASRQGARGTQYF
TRBJ2-1 | TRBV21-1 | CASSKIPRVLYNEQFF
TRBJ2-3 | TRBV11-3 | CASSRSGLAGGMDTQYF
TRBJ1-4 | TRBV28 | CASQRLDEKLFF
TRBJ2-5 | TRBV7-2 | CASSSRGAGPQGTQYF
TRBJ1-1 | TRBV5-1 | CASSHGTRDTEAFF
TRBJ2-1 | TRBV11-2 | CASTFTGDYNEQFF
TRBJ2-2 | TRBV5-1 | CASSLGRRGQTNTGELFF
TRBJ1-5 | TRBV28 | CASTTGTGFNQPQHF
TRBJ1-2 | TRBV19 | CASNGRVGNGYTF
TRBJ2-2 | TRBV6-5 | CATQAGAAGELFF
TRBJ2-5 | TRBV2 | CATRPGSGETQYF
TRBJ2-4 | TRBV10-1 | CASSEGRKNIQYF
TRBJ2-7 | TRBV5-4 | CASSLFMAVGQYF
TRBJ2-3 | TRBV18 | CASSPPRQIVTDTQYF
TRBJ1-6 | TRBV28 | CASSLTGVASPLHF
TRBJ2-5 | TRBV11-2 | CASSLTAGEETQYF
TRBJ2-7 | TRBV6-5 | CASSRTWTGSHEQYF
. | TRBV7-6 | CASSLMADSYEQYF
TRBJ1-1 | TRBV7-3 | CASSLRGSSKNTEAFF